These 8 T cell receptor beta chains originate from one sample sequenced in a study of glioma-infiltrating T cells. The iRepertoire nested amplicon-rescue multiplex PCR amplified TCR alpha and beta CDR3s from RNA. TCRdb re-called the multiplex PCR reads through MiXCR, storing one row per CDR3 protein. The sample has around 90,000 distinct CDR3 sequences; 35% to 45% are singletons. Sequencing used glioma tissue, nonneoplastic brain tissue, or PBMCs (not recorded which). These receptors were taken from a human donor with low-grade glioma or glioblastoma, undergoing nonglioma brain surgery, or in good health (not recorded which).

To note about this clonotype: It is likely a read error, because the conserved phenylalanine at the end of the CDR3 is missing. The chain has TRBV28 and TRBJ1-1; D is undetermined. The CDR3 contains 11 residues. The V gene's germline CDR1 is MDHEN and CDR2 SYDVKM. The ends were cut back, 6 bases at V and 8 bases at J, with 10 bases in the middle. The CDR3 spells CASRLTTEAFL. The CDR3, as DNA: TGTGCCAGCAGACTGACAACAGAAGCTTTCCTT.

This clonotype showed up many times. This chain joins TRBV20-1 and TRBJ1-1, with 7 bases aligning to TRBD1. The trim removed 3 bases at V and 4 bases at J, leaving 5 bases unmatched. CDR1 is DFQATT, CDR2 SNEGSKA, per germline (reference sequence). CDR3 length: 13 residues. CDR3 amino acids: CSASGTVGTEAFF. The CDR3 DNA is TGCAGTGCTAGCGGGACAGTGGGCACTGAAGCTTTCTTT.

The count of this clonotype is one. This CDR3 is missing its conserved last phenylalanine or tryptophan, likely due to a read error. Because the CDR3's place on the DNA is in doubt, the DNA is left out and the CDR3 is given as listed by TCRdb. The rearrangement links TRBV6-6 to TRBJ2-1; the table's TRBD1 call for D was not verified on the DNA. Germline V gene lookup returns CDR1 MNHNY and CDR2 SVGAGI (reference sequence). The CDR3 is 13 amino acids in total, end residues counted. The CDR3 region is CASSQGTGTERLL.

In its sample, this clonotype was seen many times. The rearrangement uses TRBV3-1 and TRBJ2-1; possibly TRBD1 for D (5 bases). CDR1 and CDR2 (germline): LGHDT, YNNKEL (reference sequence). Between the trimmed V and J ends, which lost 0 bases and 3 bases, there was a span of 6 bases. This CDR3 comprises 14 residues. CDR3 region: CASSQDDSYNEQFF. The DNA for the CDR3 is TGTGCCAGCAGCCAAGATGACAGCTACAATGAGCAGTTCTTC.

This clonotype occurred a few times. The junction differs from germline at one of its ends, possibly a read error. The chain has TRBV4-1 and TRBJ2-7; D ambiguous. There are 14 residues in the CDR3. Germline V CDR1 and CDR2: MGHRA, YSYEKL. The CDR3 spells CASSQVLSDYERYF. DNA for the CDR3: TGCGCCAGCAGCCAAGTTCTTTCGGATTACGAGCGGTACTTC.

This clonotype was observed many times. The rearrangement uses TRBV12-3 or TRBV12-4 and TRBJ2-5, with D possibly matching TRBD1 (6 bases). CDR3 length equals 15 residues. Deletions cut 6 bases from V and 1 base from J, with 15 bases between. The CDR3 sequence: CASRSAQGPQETQYF. CDR3 nucleotide sequence: TGTGCCAGCAGGTCCGCACAGGGCCCCCAAGAGACCCAGTACTTC.

This clonotype was seen repeatedly, ten times or more. The CDR3 sequence is CSAPPGPTSNEQFF. The DNA of the CDR3 is TGCAGTGCCCCTCCGGGACCAACTTCCAATGAGCAGTTCTTC. The chain combines TRBV20-1 with TRBJ2-1; D is tentatively TRBD1 or TRBD2 (5 bases each). Trimming removed 6 bases from V and 6 bases from J, with 18 bases in between. Germline CDR1 reads DFQATT; CDR2 reads SNEGSKA (reference sequence). The length of the CDR3 is 14 residues.

This clonotype is deemed medium-sized. The chain is built from TRBV2 and TRBJ1-2; no definite D call. The CDR3 consists of 14 residues. V was shortened by 7 bases and J by 4 bases, with 16 bases between the two germline ends. The germline gives CDR1 SNHLY, CDR2 FYNNEI. This chain's CDR3 is CASTEGGRSYGYTF. As DNA, the CDR3 is TGTGCCAGCACCGAGGGAGGCAGGTCCTATGGCTACACCTTC.